The rows below give T cell receptor beta chains drawn from one sample of a study of T cells in Graves' hyperthyroidism and ophthalmopathy. TCRdb ran MiXCR on the multiplex PCR reads and lists one entry per CDR3 protein. This repertoire shows 550,000 to 850,000 distinct CDR3 sequences, roughly a sixth found once; its top ten account for 16%. The sample taken for sequencing was blood. Source of these receptors: a woman aged 45-60 years with Graves' hyperthyroidism that later progressed to Graves' ophthalmopathy. The CDR3 runs from the conserved cysteine through the conserved F or W. A D gene is named only where the DNA matches it firmly. Some rows mark clone size as missing; the rest say once, few, many or name a class of expanded clone.

abundance	j_gene	v_gene	d_gene	CDR3aa	CDR3nt
-	TRBJ1-1	TRBV29-1	-	CSGQGLQGNTEAFF	TGCAGCGGCCAGGGGCTACAGGGGAACACTGAAGCTTTCTTT
many	TRBJ1-5	TRBV6-1	TRBD1	CASSPEGQGAKQPQHF	TGTGCCAGCAGTCCGGAGGGACAGGGGGCAAAGCAGCCCCAGCATTTT
once	TRBJ1-2	TRBV5-1	-	CASSYEDRQGYTF	TGCGCCAGCAGCTATGAGGACAGACAAGGCTACACCTTC
-	TRBJ2-5	TRBV7-9	-	CASSLYEAANLKETQYF	TGTGCCAGCAGCTTATACGAAGCGGCCAACTTAAAAGAGACCCAGTACTTC
many	TRBJ2-7	TRBV9	TRBD1	CASSFGTGVYEQYF	TGTGCCAGCAGCTTCGGGACAGGGGTCTACGAGCAGTACTTC
-	TRBJ2-7	TRBV5-1	-	CASSFRRISYEQYF	TGCGCCAGCAGCTTCCGCAGAATCTCCTACGAGCAGTACTTC
many	TRBJ2-3	TRBV5-5	-	CASSYQVLGTDTQYF	TGTGCCAGCAGCTACCAGGTTCTGGGAACAGATACGCAGTATTTT
many	TRBJ1-1	TRBV30	-	CAWNMGGRTEAFF	TGTGCCTGGAATATGGGGGGCCGCACTGAAGCTTTCTTT
many	TRBJ2-2	TRBV11-2	TRBD2	CASSQPAGAGELFF	TGTGCCAGCAGCCAACCCGCGGGGGCCGGGGAGCTGTTTTTT
-	TRBJ1-2	TRBV14	-	CASSREVYYGYTF	TGTGCCAGCAGCCGGGAGGTTTACTATGGCTACACCTTC
-	TRBJ1-2	TRBV5-6	-	CASSLPGTAYGYTF	TGTGCCAGCAGCTTGCCCGGGACGGCATATGGCTACACCTTC
-	TRBJ2-2	TRBV20-1	TRBD2	CSASPGRGAGELFF	TGCAGTGCTAGTCCGGGGAGGGGAGCCGGGGAGCTGTTTTTT
many	TRBJ2-1	TRBV6-5	TRBD2	CASSYSTSGGYNEQFF	TGTGCCAGCAGTTACTCCACTAGCGGAGGCTACAATGAGCAGTTCTTC
-	TRBJ2-1	TRBV5-1	-	CASSLGEVWANEQFF	TGCGCCAGCAGCTTGGGTGAGGTTTGGGCCAATGAGCAGTTCTTC
few	TRBJ2-2	TRBV20-1	-	CSARNTGELFF	TGCAGTGCTAGGAACACCGGGGAGCTGTTTTTT
few	TRBJ1-6	TRBV11-2	-	CASSPYTGAAAPLHF	TGTGCCAGCAGCCCTTATACGGGGGCGGCTGCACCCCTCCACTTT
-	TRBJ2-1	TRBV27	TRBD2	CASKLAGGLSEQFF	TGTGCCAGCAAACTAGCGGGGGGGCTGAGTGAGCAGTTCTTC
few	TRBJ2-5	TRBV6-5	-	CASSYSLLGEETQYF	TGTGCCAGCAGTTACTCCCTTCTAGGGGAAGAGACCCAGTACTTC
-	TRBJ2-3	TRBV10-3	-	CAIRVEDTDTQYF	TGTGCCATCAGGGTCGAGGACACAGATACGCAGTATTTT
-	TRBJ1-5	TRBV6-1	TRBD1	CASRARKTGGMEPQHF	TGTGCCAGCAGGGCTAGGAAGACAGGGGGCATGGAGCCCCAGCATTTT
few	TRBJ2-1	TRBV20-1	TRBD1	CSARDLPGQGGYNEQFF	TGCAGTGCTAGAGATCTCCCGGGACAGGGGGGCTACAATGAGCAGTTCTTC
once	TRBJ1-1	TRBV14	-	CASTPAGTDTEAFF	TGTGCCAGCACCCCGGCAGGTACGGACACTGAAGCTTTCTTT
many	TRBJ1-5	TRBV3-1	-	CASSQVQGVQPQHF	TGTGCCAGCAGCCAAGTGCAGGGCGTTCAGCCCCAGCATTTT
many	TRBJ1-2	TRBV3-1	-	CASSQDRNIYGYTF	TGTGCCAGCAGCCAAGATAGGAACATCTATGGCTACACCTTC
-	TRBJ2-1	TRBV9	-	CASSAQVGGYNEQFF	TGTGCCAGCAGCGCCCAGGTAGGGGGCTACAATGAGCAGTTCTTC
few	TRBJ2-3	TRBV25-1	-	CASSEYFTSGTDTQYF	TGTGCCAGCAGTGAATATTTCACCAGCGGCACAGATACGCAGTATTTT
few	TRBJ1-2	TRBV29-1	-	CSVDPSPYGYTF	TGCAGCGTTGACCCCAGCCCCTATGGCTACACCTTC
-	TRBJ2-5	TRBV24-1	-	CATSAGDFRETQYF	TGTGCCACCAGTGCTGGGGACTTTCGGGAGACCCAGTACTTC
many	TRBJ1-1	TRBV18	-	CASSPDLNTEAFF	TGTGCCAGCTCTCCGGACCTGAACACTGAAGCTTTCTTT
many	TRBJ2-3	TRBV11-2	TRBD2	CASSPRLARDTQYF	TGTGCCAGCAGCCCGAGACTAGCGCGGGATACGCAGTATTTT
-	TRBJ2-7	TRBV20-1	-	CSANTGAVPYEQYF	TGCAGTGCTAATACCGGGGCCGTTCCCTACGAGCAGTACTTC
many	TRBJ2-7	TRBV6-1	TRBD2	CASSSSGGYEQYF	TGTGCCAGCAGTTCTAGCGGGGGCTACGAGCAGTACTTC
many	TRBJ1-2	TRBV2	-	CASTAYGVGSGYTF	TGTGCCAGCACCGCCTATGGGGTCGGCTCTGGCTACACCTTC
-	TRBJ1-2	TRBV20-1	TRBD1	CSAPTGGFFGYTF	TGCAGTGCTCCGACAGGGGGTTTCTTCGGCTACACCTTC
few	TRBJ2-2	TRBV12-3/TRBV12-4	TRBD2	CASRNFAGLAGLFGSGELFF	TGTGCCAGCAGGAATTTTGCGGGACTAGCGGGATTGTTCGGTTCCGGGGAGCTGTTTTTT
few	TRBJ1-6	TRBV20-1	-	CSAKGRSGSPLHF	TGCAGTGCAAAGGGACGGTCTGGATCACCCCTCCACTTT
few	TRBJ2-1	TRBV5-4	TRBD1	CASSWLAGQGGEQFF	TGTGCCAGCAGCTGGTTGGCGGGACAGGGGGGAGAGCAGTTCTTC